This T cell receptor (beta chain) was sequenced for a study of radiotherapy plus CTLA-4 blockade in lung cancer listed by TCRdb under 2018. About the full investigation: Objective responses were observed in 15% to 20% of enrolled patients, and disease control was achieved in about 32%.

Libraries were made using the immunoSEQ multiplex PCR assay. Imported from immuneACCESS, the table was reduced by TCRdb to in-frame sequences with V and J called. These copies leave out some clones; in studies compared against another copy, an unresolved V gene accounts for under half, and the cause of the remainder is not known. This sample holds 43,000 or so clones; around 63% were observed only once. The ten largest make up approximately 17% of the sample. For this clone: No antigen is known for it. The record has no base qualities; no much larger clone is one base away.

General findings and caveats noted by the study authors: TCR clones derived from tumors expanded in peripheral blood after treatment with radiotherapy and ipilimumab. Early dynamic changes in blood T cell clones, together with increased serum interferon-beta after radiation, were reported as the strongest predictors of response.

The study evaluated CTLA-4 blockade (ipilimumab) given together with focal radiation therapy in patients who had chemo-refractory metastatic non-small-cell lung cancer. The source was peripheral blood, collected from a patient treated with radiotherapy plus ipilimumab. This TCR was sampled from a human donor with non-small cell lung cancer who had a partial response to radiotherapy plus ipilimumab.

The CDR3 in this case is CASSLKGGGLAGYTF. In nucleotides, the sequence is TGTGCCAGCAGCCTTAAAGGGGGGGGACTTGCTGGCTACACCTTC. The chain is assembled from TRBV4-2 and TRBJ1-2, and perhaps TRBD1 as D gene, on 6 matching bases. The CDR3, from cysteine to phenylalanine, totals 15 residues. The retained sequence is limited to the CDR3, 45 bases, with the frame set at the first base. V drops 4 bases and J drops 7 bases, leaving 19 bases in between. According to the germline V gene, CDR1 reads LGHNA and CDR2 reads YNFKEQ.